Below are 12 T cell receptor beta chains sequenced from a single sample in a study of shared clonotypes between healthy human individuals (dated by TCRdb to 2018 to 2020). The library was prepared using the immunoSEQ multiplex PCR assay. TCRdb retrieved this table from immuneACCESS and kept in-frame rearrangements only. Not all clones are present; in checked studies, unresolved V genes account for under half, and no reason is known for the remainder. The table for this sample lists 400,000 to 550,000 clones; around 79% of them were counted only once. The top ten hold approximately 12% of the sample. The sequencing sample was made of PBMCs. Every receptor here comes from a woman between 35 and 50 years old in good health. Some clones in this sample may be carry-over from other donors' samples.

V is TRBV28 and J is TRBJ1-2; 7 bases map to TRBD1. Germline trimming cut 8 bases from V and 5 bases from J; bases unmatched to any gene: 17. The germline V gene has CDR1 MDHEN and CDR2 SYDVKM. The CDR3 consists of 16 residues. CDR3 bases: TGTGCCAGCCGTCGGTGGGGGCAGGGGGAAGGTTATGGCTACACCTTC. Translated, it gives CASRRWGQGEGYGYTF.

This clone has a single count. The junction departs from germline at one end; a sequencing error may be responsible. This chain joins TRBV6-1 and TRBJ2-7, with D possibly being TRBD1 (5 bases). This CDR3 comprises 11 residues. The V gene's germline CDR1 is MNHNS and CDR2 SASEGT. The CDR3 loop is CASSELQVKDF. DNA of the CDR3: TGTGCCAGCAGTGAATTACAGGTCAAGGACTTC.

The genes are TRBV5-1 and TRBJ2-5, with D tentatively TRBD2 (7 bases). This CDR3 has 15 amino acids. Germline V gene lookup returns CDR1 SGHRS and CDR2 YFSETQ. Trimming removed 3 bases at V and 2 bases at J, with 14 bases between. The CDR3 region is CASSSRGGGQETQYF. The CDR3 DNA is TGCGCCAGCAGCTCCCGGGGAGGGGGACAAGAGACCCAGTACTTC.

The rearrangement uses TRBV4-3 and TRBJ1-1; D gene uncertain. This CDR3 is built from 14 residues. Trimming stripped 5 bases from V and 1 base from J, with 11 bases between. From germline, CDR1 is LGHNA and CDR2 YSLEER. The CDR3 DNA sequence: TGCGCCAGCAGCGTGGGGTTAACGAACACTGAAGCTTTCTTT. As protein: CASSVGLTNTEAFF.

This sequence joins TRBV7-9 and TRBJ1-5; D gene uncertain. CDR3 length: 15 residues. The germline V and J ends were trimmed by 5 bases and 5 bases, with 16 bases remaining between them. Germline assignment: CDR1 SEHNR and CDR2 FQNEAQ (reference sequence). The CDR3 coding sequence is TGTGCCAGCAGCCCCTCAACGGGGTCGGATCAGCCCCAGCATTTT. Translation gives CASSPSTGSDQPQHF. The variable domain in full, with the rest retrieved from reference TRBV7-9 and TRBJ1-5, is DTGVSQNPRHKITKRGQNVTFRCDPISEHNRLYWYRQTLGQGPEFLTYFQNEAQLEKSRLLSDRFSAERPKGSFSTLEIQRTEQGDSAMYLCASSPSTGSDQPQHFGDGTRLSIL.

V usage is TRBV29-1 and J usage is TRBJ2-1; 8 bases are a match to TRBD2. This CDR3 is 17 amino acids long. CDR1 and CDR2 from the germline V gene are SQVTM and ANQGSEA. V dropped 8 bases and J dropped 4; count of bases not matched to a gene: 19. The CDR3 DNA follows: TGCAGCCCCGAGCGGGGGTCTGCGGGACTCCTTTACAATGAGCAGTTCTTC. Its translation: CSPERGSAGLLYNEQFF.

The chain couples TRBV10-2 to TRBJ2-5; TRBD2 might be the D (7 bases). The CDR3 is made up of 14 amino acids. V was clipped by 4 bases and J by 5 bases, with 14 bases between them. Germline V gene sequence: CDR1 WSHSY, CDR2 SAAADI. The CDR3 is CASSGTRGSETQYF. The CDR3 DNA reads as TGCGCCAGCAGTGGGACTAGGGGGTCGGAGACCCAGTACTTC.

There are many counts of this clone. The J gene is TRBJ2-7, the V gene TRBV11-2; D may be TRBD1 (5 bases). Germline V CDR1 and CDR2: SGHAT, FQNNGV. V gave up 4 bases and J gave up 4 bases, with 14 bases separating them. CDR3 length: 14 amino acids. The CDR3, as DNA: TGTGCCAGCAGCTCAGGATTGGGGCTATACGAGCAGTACTTC. Protein product: CASSSGLGLYEQYF. Drawing the rest from reference TRBV11-2 and TRBJ2-7, the complete variable domain is EAGVAQSPRYKIIEKRQSVAFWCNPISGHATLYWYQQILGQGPKLLIQFQNNGVVDDSQLPKDRFSAERLKGVDSTLKIQPAKLEDSAVYLCASSSGLGLYEQYFGPGTRLTVT.

V usage is TRBV7-3 and J usage is TRBJ2-3, with TRBD2 matching 8 bases. The V gene end was trimmed by 0 bases and the J gene end by 0 bases; junction bases not matched to a gene: 2. The germline gives CDR1 SGHTA, CDR2 FQGTGA. This CDR3 has 16 residues. The CDR3 loop is CASSLTLAGSTDTQYF. In nucleotides, the CDR3 is TGTGCCAGCAGCTTAACCCTAGCGGGCAGCACAGATACGCAGTATTTT.

V is TRBV9 and J is TRBJ1-5; D remains ambiguous. Germline assignment: CDR1 SGDLS and CDR2 YYNGEE. CDR3 length: 13 amino acids. Deletions cut 4 bases from V and 4 bases from J, with 9 bases between. The CDR3 DNA reads TGTGCCAGCAGCCCAGACCTTAATCAGCCCCAGCATTTT. Its protein is CASSPDLNQPQHF.

The sample holds many counts of this clone. The chain recombines TRBV5-4 with TRBJ2-5; no definite D call. The J call is uncertain, as TRBJ2-7 better fits the DNA end. The CDR3 extends over 13 amino acids. CDR1 is SGHNT and CDR2 is YYREEE in the germline V gene (reference sequence). The CDR3 loop reads CASSLSSIHEQYF. DNA of the CDR3: TGTGCCAGCAGCCTCTCCTCCATCCACGAGCAGTACTTC.

The chain carries TRBV11-2 and TRBJ2-7; either TRBD1 or TRBD2 may fit D (5 bases each). The CDR3 covers 13 residues. Trimming cost V 1 base and J 6 bases, with 10 bases left between them. Germline V gene data show CDR1 as SGHAT and CDR2 as FQNNGV. The CDR3 region has the DNA TGTGCCAGCAGCTTAGTCAGGGACGGCGAGCAGTACTTC. It encodes CASSLVRDGEQYF.